The T cell receptor (beta chain) described here comes from a study of OX40 agonist ivuxolimab in advanced cancers. General study findings and limits: Doses of 0.1 to 3.0 mg/kg were accompanied by clonal expansion of CD4+ and CD8+ blood T cells by week 6. Expanded clones were, on average, more numerous in CD8+ T cells than in CD4+.

Produced via immunoSEQ multiplex PCR; TCRdb's table is partial and in-frame only. The sample lists 90,000 or so clones; more than 80% were seen once. Worth noting for this clone: Its matching antigen is unknown.

Germline V gives CDR1 GTSNPN, CDR2 SVGIG (reference sequence). The CDR3 runs to 16 residues. Trimming cost V 3 bases and J 5 bases; bases outside gene matches: 12. Material: CD4+ or CD8+ T cells sorted from blood, obtained in a trial of the OX40 agonist ivuxolimab. The sequence was collected from an adult with an advanced solid tumor such as melanoma, head and neck, liver or kidney cancer. V usage is TRBV30 and J usage is TRBJ2-3; 9 nucleotides agree with TRBD2. CDR3 sequence reads: CAWSGLAGPLGDTQYF. The CDR3 DNA reads TGTGCCTGGAGCGGGCTAGCGGGACCCCTGGGAGATACGCAGTATTTT.